This record concerns one T cell receptor (beta chain) sequence. Per the original methods: Cell counts per sample came from amplifying reference gene primers. Assay: immunoSEQ multiplex PCR; the TCRdb copy retains only in-frame clones and omits some. Clone size and the V and J calls come from that table; the DNA yielded D and trimming. The repertoire holds roughly 200,000 clones, with around 80% as singletons. The record originates from a study of blood T cell repertoires in COVID-19. About the study: Acute and convalescent COVID-19 specimens originated in the United States, Italy and Spain. PBMCs, B-cell-depleted T cells, or T cells provided the cDNA or gDNA that made up the material.

The ends were cut back, 7 bases at V and 1 base at J, with 16 bases in the middle. The CDR3 totals 15 residues. Germline assignment: CDR1 LNHDA and CDR2 SQIVND (reference sequence). This TCR derives from a woman older than 75 with COVID-19, enrolled during active disease. Sequencing used peripheral blood. This chain connects TRBV19 to TRBJ1-1, with a possible D match to TRBD1 (5 bases). This CDR3 reads CASTPGWQGNTEAFF. The CDR3 bases are TGTGCCAGTACCCCCGGCTGGCAGGGGAACACTGAAGCTTTCTTT.